Shown below are 30 T cell receptor beta chains from a single sample sequenced in a study of T cell repertoires in cytomegalovirus infection. MiXCR, run by TCRdb on the reads, gives a single entry per CDR3 protein. The profile shows approximately 500,000 distinct CDR3 sequences, around 11% of them singletons. The sample consisted of PBMCs. These receptor sequences come from a human donor in good health (CMV status not recorded). Some clones in this sample may be carry-over from other donors' samples.

This clonotype was picked up many times. V gene TRBV5-8 combines with J gene TRBJ1-4; D unresolved. CDR3 length equals 16 residues. Germline V gene data show CDR1 as SGHTS and CDR2 as YDEGEE. V was trimmed by 4 bases and J by 1 base, leaving 14 bases between them. Here the CDR3 reads CASSLFPPETNEKLFF. The DNA for the CDR3 is TGTGCCAGCAGCCTTTTCCCCCCCGAAACTAATGAAAAACTGTTTTTT.

This rearrangement joins TRBV29-1 to TRBJ2-7; no clear D gene. The CDR3 has 12 residues. In germline, CDR1 is SQVTM, CDR2 ANQGSEA. V shed 5 bases and J shed 2 bases, with 10 bases lying between them. This CDR3 is CSVLGTAYEQYF. The DNA for the CDR3 is TGCAGCGTTCTGGGCACTGCCTACGAGCAGTACTTC.

This clonotype has ten or more counts. J is TRBJ1-5 and V is TRBV6-1; the D is unclear. This CDR3 has 13 residues. Trimming took off 6 bases at V and 6 bases at J, with 12 bases between the two ends. Germline V gives CDR1 MNHNS, CDR2 SASEGT. Here the CDR3 reads CASSRDGGQPQHF. The DNA of the CDR3 is TGTGCCAGCAGCCGCGACGGCGGTCAGCCCCAGCATTTT.

This clonotype showed up just a few times. The chain uses TRBV20-1 and TRBJ2-1; TRBD2 aligns across 11 bases. The CDR3 sequence is 16 residues long. Unmatched junction bases numbered 5, after V lost 0 bases and J lost 4 bases. The germline V gene encodes CDR1 DFQATT and CDR2 SNEGSKA (reference sequence). The CDR3 spells CSARDRLAGFYNEQFF. The CDR3 DNA follows: TGCAGTGCTAGAGACCGACTAGCGGGGTTTTACAATGAGCAGTTCTTC.

The chain has TRBV20-1 and TRBJ1-6; 9 nucleotides match TRBD1. Germline-derived CDR1 and CDR2 are DFQATT and SNEGSKA (reference sequence). CDR3 length equals 12 residues. The CDR3 reads CSVTGGRAPLHF. DNA of the CDR3: TGCAGCGTGACAGGGGGGAGGGCACCCCTCCACTTT.

This clonotype was seen many times. J is TRBJ2-2 and V is TRBV28; D might be TRBD1 or TRBD2, each matching 6 bases. CDR3 length: 13 amino acids. V lost 9 bases to trimming and J lost 4 bases, with 12 bases between them. From germline, CDR1 is MDHEN and CDR2 SYDVKM. This chain's CDR3 is CASLEGVTGELFF. The CDR3, as DNA: TGTGCCAGTTTGGAGGGGGTCACCGGGGAGCTGTTTTTT. Complete variable domain (other parts from reference TRBV28 and TRBJ2-2): DVKVTQSSRYLVKRTGEKVFLECVQDMDHENMFWYRQDPGLGLRLIYFSYDVKMKEKGDIPEGYSVSREKKERFSLILESASTNQTSMYLCASLEGVTGELFFGEGSRLTVL.

At least ten counts were recorded for this clonotype. The rearrangement links TRBV28 to TRBJ2-7; 7 bases agree with TRBD1. The CDR3 is 13 amino acids. The germline CDR1 and CDR2 sequences are MDHEN and SYDVKM. The J segment lost 3 bases and the V segment lost 5 bases, leaving 4 bases of the junction unmatched. As DNA, the CDR3 is TGTGCCAGCAGTAACCGGGACAGCTACGAGCAGTACTTC. Its protein product is CASSNRDSYEQYF.

This clonotype was detected many times. This chain uses TRBV28 with TRBJ2-7; 9 nucleotides match TRBD1. V trimming: 10 bases; J trimming: 3 bases; junction bases outside the gene matches: 7. The CDR3 length is 13 residues. The germline gives CDR1 MDHEN, CDR2 SYDVKM. The CDR3 region has the DNA TGTGCCACCAACAGGGGACAGGGCTACGAGCAGTACTTC. It translates to CATNRGQGYEQYF.

This clonotype was seen a handful of times. V usage is TRBV18 and J usage is TRBJ1-1; D not resolved. Trimming pared 3 bases from V and 0 bases from J, leaving 5 bases between. The CDR3 has 13 residues. The germline gives CDR1 KGHSH, CDR2 LQKENI. The CDR3 DNA follows: TGTGCCAGCTCACCTTCAATGAACACTGAAGCTTTCTTT. Translation: CASSPSMNTEAFF.

This clonotype was found many times. The chain has TRBV7-9 and TRBJ2-7; 10 bases line up with TRBD1. J lost 7 bases, V lost 3 bases, and 6 bases had no gene match. CDR3 length: 14 amino acids. Germline loops: CDR1 SEHNR, CDR2 FQNEAQ (reference sequence). The CDR3 region is CASSFGTGAGEQYF. The CDR3 DNA follows: TGTGCCAGCAGCTTCGGGACAGGGGCCGGGGAGCAGTACTTC. Full variable domain (rest looked up from reference TRBV7-9 and TRBJ2-7): DTGVSQNPRHKITKRGQNVTFRCDPISEHNRLYWYRQTLGQGPEFLTYFQNEAQLEKSRLLSDRFSAERPKGSFSTLEIQRTEQGDSAMYLCASSFGTGAGEQYFGPGTRLTVT.

The chain has TRBV4-1 and TRBJ2-6; D is uncertain. Germline V CDR1 and CDR2: MGHRA, YSYEKL. The CDR3 contains 17 residues. The V end was cut by 0 bases, the J end by 0 bases, with 9 bases between. Written as DNA, the CDR3 is TGCGCCAGCAGCCAAGAAAACAGAGTCTCTGGGGCCAACGTCCTGACTTTC. Translated: CASSQENRVSGANVLTF.

The CDR3 DNA follows: TGTGCCAGCAGAGGCCGGTACGAGCAGTACTTC. As protein: CASRGRYEQYF. The V gene is TRBV12-3 or TRBV12-4, the J gene TRBJ2-7; D unresolved. The CDR3 length is 11 residues. Deletions cut 6 bases from V and 4 bases from J, with 7 bases between.

This clonotype has at least ten counts. CDR3 nucleotides: TGTGCCAGCAGTTGGGGACAGGGAGGAGATACGCAGTATTTT. It specifies CASSWGQGGDTQYF. The chain uses TRBV6-5 and TRBJ2-3, with 9 positions matching TRBD1. V lost 4 bases, J lost 5 bases, and 4 bases stayed unmatched. Germline V gives CDR1 MNHEY, CDR2 SVGAGI. The CDR3 is made up of 14 amino acids.

This clonotype was counted at least ten times. The chain couples TRBV29-1 to TRBJ2-5; D is uncertain. V gave up 4 bases and J gave up 4 bases, with 10 bases separating them. CDR1 and CDR2 from the germline V gene are SQVTM and ANQGSEA. This CDR3 is built from 12 residues. CDR3 protein: CSVGGFGETQYF. As DNA, the CDR3 is TGCAGCGTTGGTGGCTTTGGAGAGACCCAGTACTTC.

This clonotype was seen only a few times. The V gene is TRBV5-6, the J gene TRBJ2-7, with 11 bases that match TRBD2. Germline loops: CDR1 SGHDT, CDR2 YYEEEE. This CDR3 has 14 amino acids. With V trimmed by 4 bases and J by 4 bases, 4 bases remained unmatched. The CDR3 DNA follows: TGTGCCAGCAGCGGACTAGCGGGCGCATACGAGCAGTACTTC. It specifies CASSGLAGAYEQYF. The whole variable domain, remainder taken from reference TRBV5-6 and TRBJ2-7, is DAGVTQSPTHLIKTRGQQVTLRCSPKSGHDTVSWYQQALGQGPQFIFQYYEEEERQRGNFPDRFSGHQFPNYSSELNVNALLLGDSALYLCASSGLAGAYEQYFGPGTRLTVT.

This chain connects TRBV29-1 to TRBJ2-1; a possible D gene is TRBD2 (5 bases). V was clipped by 1 base and J by 0 bases, with 13 bases between them. The germline V gene has CDR1 SQVTM and CDR2 ANQGSEA. This CDR3 contains 16 residues. The CDR3 spells CSVEGGGLSSYNEQFF. The CDR3 DNA follows: TGCAGCGTTGAAGGAGGAGGCCTCAGCTCCTACAATGAGCAGTTCTTC.

This clonotype was seen many times. The rearrangement links TRBV5-1 to TRBJ2-2, with D maybe TRBD2 (5 bases). CDR1 is SGHRS, CDR2 YFSETQ, per germline. The CDR3 is 13 amino acids. Trimming cost V 6 bases and J 4 bases, with 10 bases left between them. CDR3 amino acids: CASMGDPTGELFF. In DNA form, the CDR3 reads TGCGCCAGCATGGGAGATCCCACCGGGGAGCTGTTTTTT.

This clonotype has a count of ten or more. The V call is TRBV2, the J call TRBJ1-1; maybe TRBD1 (5 bases). Germline CDR1 reads SNHLY; CDR2 reads FYNNEI. The CDR3 loop spans 14 amino acids. Trimming left V 7 bases short and J 1 base short, with 13 bases between. CDR3 amino acids: CASKGQGWNTEAFF. DNA for the CDR3: TGTGCCAGCAAGGGGCAGGGATGGAACACTGAAGCTTTCTTT.

V usage is TRBV29-1 and J usage is TRBJ1-1; D perhaps matches TRBD1 (6 bases). This CDR3 comprises 15 residues. V shed 1 base and J shed 2 bases, with 14 bases lying between them. CDR1 SQVTM and CDR2 ANQGSEA come from the germline V gene. CDR3 sequence: CSVEVPGQLNTEAFF. The CDR3 nucleotides read TGCAGCGTTGAAGTCCCCGGACAGCTCAACACTGAAGCTTTCTTT.

The V call is TRBV11-1, the J call TRBJ2-5, with 10 positions matching TRBD1. The CDR3 contains 14 residues. Germline CDR1 reads SGHAT; CDR2 reads FQDESV (reference sequence). Unmatched junction bases numbered 5, after V lost 5 bases and J lost 5 bases. The CDR3 loop is CASSRQGAMETQYF. DNA for the CDR3: TGTGCCAGCAGCAGACAGGGGGCTATGGAGACCCAGTACTTC.

This clonotype was counted ten times or more. The chain employs TRBV7-8 and TRBJ1-1; tentatively, D is TRBD1 (5 bases). The CDR3 has 14 residues. In germline, CDR1 is SGHVS, CDR2 FQNEAQ. The germline V and J ends were trimmed by 5 bases and 3 bases, with 13 bases remaining between them. Here the CDR3 DNA reads TGTGCCAGCAGCCTGCAGGGTTGGGACACTGAAGCTTTCTTT. Amino acid sequence: CASSLQGWDTEAFF.

This clonotype was seen more than once but under ten times. The chain combines TRBV29-1 with TRBJ2-7; a possible D gene is TRBD1 (6 bases). The CDR3 contains 11 residues. Trimming left V 2 bases short and J 4 bases short, with 6 bases between. From germline, CDR1 is SQVTM and CDR2 ANQGSEA. The CDR3, as DNA: TGCAGCGTTGAACAGGGGTACGAGCAGTACTTC. Residues: CSVEQGYEQYF.

In the case of this clonotype: A much larger clone differs by one base, so this may be a read error. The rearrangement links TRBV7-9 to TRBJ2-3; D possibly matches TRBD1 or TRBD2 (6 bases each). Germline assignment: CDR1 SEHNR and CDR2 FQNEAQ (reference sequence). The CDR3 is made up of 14 amino acids. CDR3 protein: CVSSYLGGADTQYF. As DNA, the CDR3 is TGTGTCAGCAGCTACCTGGGGGGCGCAGATACGCAGTATTTT. The variable domain in full, completed from reference TRBV7-9 and TRBJ2-3, reads DTGVSQNPRHKITKRGQNVTFRCDPISEHNRLYWYRQTLGQGPEFLTYFQNEAQLEKSRLLSDRFSAERPKGSFSTLEIQRTEQGDSAMYLCVSSYLGGADTQYFGPGTRLTVL.

The chain couples TRBV7-6 to TRBJ1-2; tentatively, D is TRBD1 (5 bases). This CDR3 has 15 residues. The V and J ends lost 0 bases and 0 bases respectively, with 8 bases between them. Germline V gene lookup returns CDR1 SGHVS and CDR2 FNYEAQ. CDR3 DNA sequence: TGTGCCAGCAGCTTAGCTCCGGGGCCTAACTATGGCTACACCTTC. Translated: CASSLAPGPNYGYTF. The full variable domain, with the rest looked up from reference TRBV7-6 and TRBJ1-2, is GAGVSQSPRYKVTKRGQDVALRCDPISGHVSLYWYRQALGQGPEFLTYFNYEAQQDKSGLPNDRFSAERPEGSISTLTIQRTEQRDSAMYRCASSLAPGPNYGYTFGSGTRLTVV.

Ten or more counts support this clonotype. This rearrangement joins TRBV6-1 to TRBJ1-1; tentative D call: TRBD1 (5 bases). Trimming stripped 3 bases from V and 3 bases from J, with 11 bases between. This CDR3 is 14 amino acids long. Germline V gives CDR1 MNHNS, CDR2 SASEGT. The CDR3 sequence: CASSDQGTYTEAFF. CDR3 nucleotides: TGTGCCAGCAGTGATCAGGGTACCTACACTGAAGCTTTCTTT.

This clonotype has ten or more counts. The rearrangement uses TRBV6-5 and TRBJ1-1; TRBD1 is a possible D gene (6 bases). The CDR3 has 12 residues. Looked up from germline, CDR1 is MNHEY and CDR2 is SVGAGI. Trimming removed 5 bases at V and 10 bases at J, with 14 bases between. The CDR3 sequence: CASSRSQGGAFF. CDR3 bases: TGTGCCAGCAGTCGGTCACAGGGAGGAGCTTTCTTT.

This clonotype was seen ten or more times. The CDR3 loop is CAWNRGRMVGEQFF. The CDR3 DNA sequence: TGTGCCTGGAACAGGGGGCGAATGGTAGGGGAGCAGTTCTTC. The rearrangement uses TRBV30 and TRBJ2-1; 9 positions agree with TRBD1. Per the germline V gene, CDR1 is GTSNPN and CDR2 is SVGIG (reference sequence). CDR3 length: 14 amino acids. Trimming at V came to 4 bases and at J to 10 bases, leaving 11 bases not matched to a gene.

This rearrangement joins TRBV30 to TRBJ2-7; TRBD2 might be the D (6 bases). Germline lookup yields CDR1 GTSNPN and CDR2 SVGIG (reference sequence). V dropped 3 bases and J dropped 5 bases, with 14 bases sitting between them. The CDR3 spans 13 residues. CDR3 residues: CAWSLGGRDEQYF. In DNA, the CDR3 is TGTGCCTGGAGCCTTGGAGGGCGTGACGAGCAGTACTTC.

This clonotype was seen more than once but under ten times. CDR3 residues: CASSIQLAGGSYNEQFF. CDR3 DNA: TGTGCCAGTAGTATTCAACTAGCGGGAGGTTCTTACAATGAGCAGTTCTTC. This rearrangement joins TRBV19 to TRBJ2-1; TRBD2 aligns across 12 bases. J was trimmed by 4 bases and V by 3 bases; bases with no gene match: 7. CDR1 is LNHDA, CDR2 SQIVND, per germline (reference sequence). The CDR3 consists of 17 residues.

This chain links TRBV2 with TRBJ2-3; maybe TRBD1 (6 bases). The CDR3 extends over 15 amino acids. V lost 6 bases to trimming and J lost 3 bases, with 16 bases between them. CDR1 and CDR2 from the germline V gene are SNHLY and FYNNEI. The chain's CDR3 is CASSELGARTDTQYF. In DNA, the CDR3 is TGTGCCAGCAGCGAACTGGGGGCGCGGACAGATACGCAGTATTTT. The entire variable domain, with the rest obtained from reference TRBV2 and TRBJ2-3, is as follows: EPEVTQTPSHQVTQMGQEVILRCVPISNHLYFYWYRQILGQKVEFLVSFYNNEISEKSEIFDDQFSVERPDGSNFTLKIRSTKLEDSAMYFCASSELGARTDTQYFGPGTRLTVL.